This T cell receptor (beta chain) was documented in a study of T cell repertoires in cytomegalovirus infection. General study results and limits: What dominated the ex vivo response were HLA-C-restricted CMV-specific TCR beta clonotypes. Accumulated public TCR beta family frequency recognized individuals carrying CMV together with the relevant HLA.

TCRdb re-derived calls from the reads in MiXCR, one entry per CDR3 protein. The sample carries 110,000 or so distinct CDR3 sequences, 25% to 35% recorded once. Concerning this clonotype itself: As yet, its antigen is unknown.

The TCR comes from a human donor in good health (CMV status not recorded). Some clones in this sample may be carry-over from other donors' samples. The sequencing used CD8+ T cells from cultured PBMCs, collected from culture after CMV antigen stimulation.

The CDR3 coding sequence is TGCGCCAGCAGCTCGCCGATTGGGAACACTGAAGCTTTCTTT. Translated: CASSSPIGNTEAFF. The chain recombines TRBV5-1 with TRBJ1-1; D is uncertain. This CDR3 has 14 residues. V lost 3 bases, J lost 1 base, and 10 bases lay in between. The germline gives CDR1 SGHRS, CDR2 YFSETQ.